This T cell receptor (beta chain) was captured in a study of PD-1 blockade in mismatch repair-deficient tumors. V was pared by 1 base and J by 0 bases, with 9 bases between. The CDR3 length is 16 residues. From germline, CDR1 is SGHVS and CDR2 FNYEAQ. Sequencing used immunoSEQ multiplex PCR; TCRdb keeps in-frame clones, though not all of them. The sample yields under 50,000 clones, roughly 82% seen once. The chain is built from TRBV7-6 and TRBJ1-4, with D uncertain. This TCR was sampled from an adult with mismatch repair-deficient cancer. Sample: PBMCs, taken before pembrolizumab treatment. The CDR3 reads CASSLVGQATNEKLFF. DNA of the CDR3: TGTGCCAGCAGCTTAGTGGGCCAGGCAACTAATGAAAAACTGTTTTTT.